A single T cell receptor beta chain is shown here with its context. These data come from a study of control samples from healthy donors and cancer patients. This CDR3 spans 15 amino acids. The germline V gene encodes CDR1 MGHRA and CDR2 YSYEKL. The ends were cut back, 0 bases at V and 0 bases at J, with 6 bases in the middle. Sequencing was performed with immunoSEQ multiplex PCR; in TCRdb, only in-frame clones are kept and a portion is missing. The repertoire holds 110,000 or so clones, with around 89% as singletons. The sample was blood. The J gene is TRBJ1-5, the V gene TRBV4-1, with D hard to call. The TCR originated in a woman between 50 and 59 years old in good health. This CDR3 reads CASSQDRDSNQPQHF. The DNA for the CDR3 is TGCGCCAGCAGCCAAGACCGAGATAGCAATCAGCCCCAGCATTTT.